This T cell receptor beta chain was sequenced during a study of shared clonotypes between healthy human individuals. Turning to this clone: Its specificity is unknown.

The CDR3 is 15 amino acids. In germline, CDR1 is SNHLY, CDR2 FYNNEI. V was pared by 4 bases and J by 6 bases, with 4 bases of the junction left unmatched. Regarding the study as a whole: Naive CD4 clonotypes overlapped across a handful of donors at approximately 5.3%. Clonotype sharing among donors was expected to depend on sequencing depth. Large sequencing depth failed to make sorted-subset sequencing complete, rarefaction showed.

Here immunoSEQ multiplex PCR was the method, and the copy in TCRdb shows in-frame clones only, minus some. The table shows 630,000 or so clones, with 95% to 98% occurring only once. CD45RO negativity and positive selection for CCR7 defined naive CD8 cells, a population that excluded terminally differentiated effector memory CD45RA+ cells. Donors had no recently reported acute infections or vaccinations and were HIV-negative. What was sequenced was naive CD8+ T cells sorted from blood. This receptor was identified in a young man in good health. The chain combines TRBV2 with TRBJ1-5; 12 positions agree with TRBD1. CDR3 coding DNA: TGTGCCAGCAGTGGAGGGACAGGGGGCTCTCAGCCCCAGCATTTT. Protein product: CASSGGTGGSQPQHF. The variable domain in full, completed from reference TRBV2 and TRBJ1-5, reads EPEVTQTPSHQVTQMGQEVILRCVPISNHLYFYWYRQILGQKVEFLVSFYNNEISEKSEIFDDQFSVERPDGSNFTLKIRSTKLEDSAMYFCASSGGTGGSQPQHFGDGTRLSIL.